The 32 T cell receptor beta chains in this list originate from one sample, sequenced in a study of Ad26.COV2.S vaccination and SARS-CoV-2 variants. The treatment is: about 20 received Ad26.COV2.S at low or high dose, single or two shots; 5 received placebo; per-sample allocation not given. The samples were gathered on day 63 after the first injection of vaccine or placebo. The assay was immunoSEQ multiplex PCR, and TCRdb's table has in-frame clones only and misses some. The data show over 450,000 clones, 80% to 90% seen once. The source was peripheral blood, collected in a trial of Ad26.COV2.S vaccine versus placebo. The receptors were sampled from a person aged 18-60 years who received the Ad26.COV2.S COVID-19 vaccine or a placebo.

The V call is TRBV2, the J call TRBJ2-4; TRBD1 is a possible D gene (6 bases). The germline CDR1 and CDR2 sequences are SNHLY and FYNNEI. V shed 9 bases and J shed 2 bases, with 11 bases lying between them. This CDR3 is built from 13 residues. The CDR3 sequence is CARSGASKNIQYF. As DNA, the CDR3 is TGTGCCAGATCAGGGGCCTCCAAAAACATTCAGTACTTC.

This CDR3 is CASSNGWDGYGYTF. The DNA of the CDR3 is TGTGCCAGCAGCAATGGGTGGGATGGCTATGGCTACACCTTC. The chain couples TRBV7-2 to TRBJ1-2; no definite D call. The V gene lost 5 bases and the J gene lost 4 bases, with 14 bases spanning the gap. CDR3 length equals 14 residues. Germline CDR1 SGHTA, CDR2 FQGNSA. Together with reference TRBV7-2 and TRBJ1-2, the CDR3 gives the full variable domain: GAGVSQSPSNKVTEKGKDVELRCDPISGHTALYWYRQSLGQGLEFLIYFQGNSAPDKSGLPSDRFSAERTGGSVSTLTIQRTQQEDSAVYLCASSNGWDGYGYTFGSGTRLTVV.

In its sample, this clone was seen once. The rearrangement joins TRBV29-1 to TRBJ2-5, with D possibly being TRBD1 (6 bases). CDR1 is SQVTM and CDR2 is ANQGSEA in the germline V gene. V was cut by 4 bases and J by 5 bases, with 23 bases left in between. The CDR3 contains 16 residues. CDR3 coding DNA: TGCAGCGTTGCTTTGGGCTCGACAGACCAGGGGGAGACCCAGTACTTC. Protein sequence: CSVALGSTDQGETQYF.

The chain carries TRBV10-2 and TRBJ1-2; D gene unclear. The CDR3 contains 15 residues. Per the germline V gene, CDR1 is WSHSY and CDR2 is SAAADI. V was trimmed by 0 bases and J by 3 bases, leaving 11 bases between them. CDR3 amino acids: CASSESYRVDYGYTF. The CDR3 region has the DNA TGCGCCAGCAGTGAGTCTTACCGGGTCGACTATGGCTACACCTTC.

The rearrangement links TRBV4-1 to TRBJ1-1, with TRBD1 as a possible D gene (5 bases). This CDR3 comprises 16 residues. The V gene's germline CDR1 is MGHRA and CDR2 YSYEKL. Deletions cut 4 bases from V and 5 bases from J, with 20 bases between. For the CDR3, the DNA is TGCGCCAGCAGCCCTGATGGGGCGGGCTTGTGGACTGAAGCTTTCTTT. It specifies CASSPDGAGLWTEAFF.

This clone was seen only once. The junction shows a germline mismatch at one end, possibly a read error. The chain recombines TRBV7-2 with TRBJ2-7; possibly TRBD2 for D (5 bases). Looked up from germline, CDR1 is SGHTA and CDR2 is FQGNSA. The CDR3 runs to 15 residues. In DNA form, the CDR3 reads TGTGCCAGCAGCTTGGACCGAGGGAGCCAAAGGGTAATACACTTC. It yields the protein CASSLDRGSQRVIHF.

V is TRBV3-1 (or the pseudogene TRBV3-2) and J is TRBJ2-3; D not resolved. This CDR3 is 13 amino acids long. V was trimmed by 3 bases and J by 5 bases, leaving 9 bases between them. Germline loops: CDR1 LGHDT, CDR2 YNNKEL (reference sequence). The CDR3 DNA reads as TGTGCCAGCAGCCAGGGATCGATAGATACGCAGTATTTT. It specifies CASSQGSIDTQYF.

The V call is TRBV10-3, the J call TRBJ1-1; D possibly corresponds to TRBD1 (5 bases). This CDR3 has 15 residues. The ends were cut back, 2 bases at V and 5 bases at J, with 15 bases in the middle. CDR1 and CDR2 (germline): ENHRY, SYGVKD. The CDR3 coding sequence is TGTGCCATCAGTGAGCCGACCGGGACCCGGACTGAAGCTTTCTTT. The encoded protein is CAISEPTGTRTEAFF.

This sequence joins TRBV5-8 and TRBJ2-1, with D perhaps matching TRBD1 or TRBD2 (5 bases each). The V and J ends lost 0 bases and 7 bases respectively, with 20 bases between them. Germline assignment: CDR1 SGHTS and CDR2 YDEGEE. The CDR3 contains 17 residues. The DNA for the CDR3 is TGTGCCAGCAGCTTGGGTGTGTTTACCCACGGGGCTAATGAGCAGTTCTTC. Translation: CASSLGVFTHGANEQFF.

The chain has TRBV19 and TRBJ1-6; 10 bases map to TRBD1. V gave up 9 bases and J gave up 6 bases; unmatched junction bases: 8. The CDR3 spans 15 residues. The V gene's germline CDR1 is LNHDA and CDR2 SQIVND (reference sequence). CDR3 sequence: CASRDRGLSNSPLHF. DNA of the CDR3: TGTGCCAGCCGGGACAGGGGTCTATCTAATTCACCCCTCCACTTT.

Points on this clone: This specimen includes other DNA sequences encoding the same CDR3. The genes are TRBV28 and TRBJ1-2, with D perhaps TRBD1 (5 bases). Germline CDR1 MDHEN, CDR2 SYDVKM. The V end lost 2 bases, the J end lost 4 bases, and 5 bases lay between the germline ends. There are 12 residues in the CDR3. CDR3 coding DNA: TGTGCCAGCAGTTTAACAGGCTATGGCTACACCTTC. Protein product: CASSLTGYGYTF.

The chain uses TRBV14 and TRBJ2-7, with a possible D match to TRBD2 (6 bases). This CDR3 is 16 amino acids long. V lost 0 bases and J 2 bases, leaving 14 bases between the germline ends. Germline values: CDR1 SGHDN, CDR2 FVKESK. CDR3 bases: TGTGCCAGCAGCCAAGAGGTCGGAGGGTCCCCCTACGAGCAGTACTTC. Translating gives CASSQEVGGSPYEQYF.

CDR3 sequence: CASSQIAGGPHEQYF. DNA for the CDR3: TGTGCCAGCAGCCAAATAGCGGGAGGGCCCCACGAGCAGTACTTC. The chain uses TRBV7-9 and TRBJ2-7; 11 bases line up with TRBD2. The trim removed 5 bases at V and 5 bases at J, leaving 8 bases unmatched. The CDR3 consists of 15 residues. Germline CDR1 reads SEHNR; CDR2 reads FQNEAQ (reference sequence).

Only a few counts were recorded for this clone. CDR3 nucleotides: TGTGCCAGCAGTTCCGACAGGGTTCAGCCCCAGCATTTT. Its protein is CASSSDRVQPQHF. The chain recombines TRBV28 with TRBJ1-5, with TRBD1 matching over 7 bases. The CDR3 covers 13 residues. CDR1 is MDHEN and CDR2 is SYDVKM in the germline V gene. V lost 4 bases, J lost 6 bases, and 3 bases stayed unmatched.

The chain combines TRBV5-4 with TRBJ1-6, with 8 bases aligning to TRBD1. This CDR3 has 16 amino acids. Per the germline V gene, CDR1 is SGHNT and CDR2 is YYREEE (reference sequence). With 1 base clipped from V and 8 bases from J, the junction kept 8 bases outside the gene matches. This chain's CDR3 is CASSLRRTGRHSPLHF. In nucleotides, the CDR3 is TGTGCCAGCAGCTTGAGGCGGACAGGGAGACATTCACCCCTCCACTTT.

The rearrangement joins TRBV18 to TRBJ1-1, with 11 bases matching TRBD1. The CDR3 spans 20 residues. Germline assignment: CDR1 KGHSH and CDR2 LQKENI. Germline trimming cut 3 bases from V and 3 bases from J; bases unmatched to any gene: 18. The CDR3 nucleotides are TGTGCCAGCTCACCCCTTTTGGAACCGGGACAGGGGGGCGCGGACACTGAAGCTTTCTTT. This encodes CASSPLLEPGQGGADTEAFF.

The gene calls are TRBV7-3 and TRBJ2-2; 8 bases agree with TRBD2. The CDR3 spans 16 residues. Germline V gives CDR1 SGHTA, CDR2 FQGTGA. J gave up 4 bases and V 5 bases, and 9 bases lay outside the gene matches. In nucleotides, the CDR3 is TGTGCCAGCAGCCATAACGGGGGGGCCTCCACCGGGGAGCTGTTTTTT. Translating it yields CASSHNGGASTGELFF.

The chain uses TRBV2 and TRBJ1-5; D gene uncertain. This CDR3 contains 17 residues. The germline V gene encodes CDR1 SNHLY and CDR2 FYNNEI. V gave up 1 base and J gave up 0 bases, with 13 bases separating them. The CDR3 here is CASSEGARSYSNQPQHF. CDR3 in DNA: TGTGCCAGCAGTGAAGGTGCCAGATCTTATAGCAATCAGCCCCAGCATTTT.

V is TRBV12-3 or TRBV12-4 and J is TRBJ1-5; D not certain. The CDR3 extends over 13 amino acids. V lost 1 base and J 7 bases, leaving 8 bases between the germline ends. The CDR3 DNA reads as TGTGCCAGCAGTTTAGGGGAGCGACAGCCCCAGCATTTT. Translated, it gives CASSLGERQPQHF.

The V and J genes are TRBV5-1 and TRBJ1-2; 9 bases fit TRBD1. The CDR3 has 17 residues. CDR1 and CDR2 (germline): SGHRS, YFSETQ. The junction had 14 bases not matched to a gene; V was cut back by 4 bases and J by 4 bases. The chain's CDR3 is CASSIPGQGTLPYGYTF. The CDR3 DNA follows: TGCGCCAGCAGCATTCCGGGACAGGGTACCCTCCCCTATGGCTACACCTTC.

As DNA, the CDR3 is TGTGCCAGCATTGAGAGCTCCTACAATGAGCAGTTCTTC. This encodes CASIESSYNEQFF. The rearrangement uses TRBV11-2 and TRBJ2-1; D not resolved. CDR3 size: 13 residues. Looked up from germline, CDR1 is SGHAT and CDR2 is FQNNGV. V was trimmed by 7 bases and J by 0 bases, leaving 7 bases between them.

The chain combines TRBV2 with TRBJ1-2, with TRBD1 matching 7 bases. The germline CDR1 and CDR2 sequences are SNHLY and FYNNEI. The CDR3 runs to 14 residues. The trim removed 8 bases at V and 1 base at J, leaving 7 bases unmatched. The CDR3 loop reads CASHGTVLNYGYTF. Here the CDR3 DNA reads TGTGCCAGCCACGGGACAGTACTTAACTATGGCTACACCTTC.

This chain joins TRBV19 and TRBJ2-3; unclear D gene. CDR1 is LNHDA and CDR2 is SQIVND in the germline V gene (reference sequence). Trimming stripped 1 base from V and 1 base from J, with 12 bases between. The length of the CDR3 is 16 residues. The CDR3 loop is CASSIVLDRGTDTQYF. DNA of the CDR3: TGTGCCAGTAGTATAGTTCTAGACCGGGGCACAGATACGCAGTATTTT.

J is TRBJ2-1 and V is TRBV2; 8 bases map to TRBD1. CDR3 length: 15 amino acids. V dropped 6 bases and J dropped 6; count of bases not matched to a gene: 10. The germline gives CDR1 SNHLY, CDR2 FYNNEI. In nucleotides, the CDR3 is TGTGCCAGCAGCCTCCAGGGGGCCTGGGTCAATGAGCAGTTCTTC. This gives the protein CASSLQGAWVNEQFF.

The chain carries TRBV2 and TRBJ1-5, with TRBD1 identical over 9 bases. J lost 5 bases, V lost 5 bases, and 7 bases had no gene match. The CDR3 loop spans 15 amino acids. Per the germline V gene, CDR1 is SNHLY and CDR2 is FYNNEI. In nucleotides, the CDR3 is TGTGCCAGCAGTCCCCGGGACAGGGTCCATCAGCCCCAGCATTTT. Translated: CASSPRDRVHQPQHF. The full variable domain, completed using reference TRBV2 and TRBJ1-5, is EPEVTQTPSHQVTQMGQEVILRCVPISNHLYFYWYRQILGQKVEFLVSFYNNEISEKSEIFDDQFSVERPDGSNFTLKIRSTKLEDSAMYFCASSPRDRVHQPQHFGDGTRLSIL.

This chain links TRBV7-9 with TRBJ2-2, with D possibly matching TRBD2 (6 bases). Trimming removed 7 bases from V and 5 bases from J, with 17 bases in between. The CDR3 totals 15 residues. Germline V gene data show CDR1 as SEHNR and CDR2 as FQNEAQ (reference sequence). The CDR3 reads CASTTPPGGTGELFF. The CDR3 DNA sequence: TGTGCCAGCACTACCCCCCCTGGGGGGACCGGGGAGCTGTTTTTT.

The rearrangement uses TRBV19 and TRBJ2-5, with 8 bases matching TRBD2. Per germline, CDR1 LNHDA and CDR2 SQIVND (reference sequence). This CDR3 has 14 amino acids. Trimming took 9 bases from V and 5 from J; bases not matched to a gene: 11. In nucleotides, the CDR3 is TGTGCCAGCAACCCAGCGGGGGCCATGGAGACCCAGTACTTC. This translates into CASNPAGAMETQYF.

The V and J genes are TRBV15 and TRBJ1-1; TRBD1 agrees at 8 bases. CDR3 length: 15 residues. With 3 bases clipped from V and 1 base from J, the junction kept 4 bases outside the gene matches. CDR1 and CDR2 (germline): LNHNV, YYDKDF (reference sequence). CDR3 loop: CATSRTGAQNTEAFF. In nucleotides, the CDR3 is TGTGCCACCAGCAGGACAGGGGCACAGAACACTGAAGCTTTCTTT.

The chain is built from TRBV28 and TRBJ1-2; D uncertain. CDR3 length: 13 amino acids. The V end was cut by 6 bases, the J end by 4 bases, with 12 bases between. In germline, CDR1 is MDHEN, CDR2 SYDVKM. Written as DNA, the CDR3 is TGTGCCAGCAGGATGAGTGCCTCCTATGGCTACACCTTC. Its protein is CASRMSASYGYTF.

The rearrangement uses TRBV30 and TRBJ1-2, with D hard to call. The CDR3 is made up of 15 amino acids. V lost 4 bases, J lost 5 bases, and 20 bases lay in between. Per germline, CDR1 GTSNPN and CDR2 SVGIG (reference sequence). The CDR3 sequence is CAWTLGRDFSYGYTF. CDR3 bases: TGTGCCTGGACCCTCGGTCGGGATTTTTCATATGGCTACACCTTC.

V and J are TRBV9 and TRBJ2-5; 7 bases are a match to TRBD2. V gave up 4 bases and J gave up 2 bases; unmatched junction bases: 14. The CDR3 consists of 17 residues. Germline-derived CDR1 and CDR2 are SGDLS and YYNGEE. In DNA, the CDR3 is TGTGCCAGCAGCACCGGTCGGGGGGTTCCGCGTCAAGAGACCCAGTACTTC. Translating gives CASSTGRGVPRQETQYF.

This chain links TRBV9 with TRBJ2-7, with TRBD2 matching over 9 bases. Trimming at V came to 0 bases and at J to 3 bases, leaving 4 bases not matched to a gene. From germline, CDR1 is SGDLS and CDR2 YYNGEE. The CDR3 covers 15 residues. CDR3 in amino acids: CASSVDLREGYEQYF. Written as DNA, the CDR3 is TGTGCCAGCAGCGTAGATTTGCGGGAGGGCTACGAGCAGTACTTC.